The T cell receptor (beta chain) under discussion was sequenced for a study of cytomegalovirus exposure and HLA in healthy donors. Notes on the study in general: According to the study, 150 to 200 TCR beta chains were cytomegalovirus-associated. Many donors shared some public TCRs, even though most TCR sequences were rare. Testing in vitro showed a few CMV-associated chains specific for CMV antigens.

The assay was immunoSEQ multiplex PCR, and TCRdb's table has in-frame clones only and misses some. The data hold over 70,000 clones, with over 85% observed a single time. The study drew the donors from its roughly 130-subject validation cohort, separate from the approximately 700-subject first cohort. As to this clone: Its antigen is not identified.

The clonotype comes from a woman aged 18-29 years in good health and CMV-seropositive. Sequenced material: PBMCs.

CDR3 in DNA: TGTGCCAGCAGAAACAGGAACACCGGGGAGCTGTTTTTT. It specifies CASRNRNTGELFF. The gene calls are TRBV2 and TRBJ2-2; no clear D gene. V shed 6 bases and J shed 1 base, with 6 bases lying between them. CDR3 length: 13 amino acids. Germline-derived CDR1 and CDR2 are SNHLY and FYNNEI.